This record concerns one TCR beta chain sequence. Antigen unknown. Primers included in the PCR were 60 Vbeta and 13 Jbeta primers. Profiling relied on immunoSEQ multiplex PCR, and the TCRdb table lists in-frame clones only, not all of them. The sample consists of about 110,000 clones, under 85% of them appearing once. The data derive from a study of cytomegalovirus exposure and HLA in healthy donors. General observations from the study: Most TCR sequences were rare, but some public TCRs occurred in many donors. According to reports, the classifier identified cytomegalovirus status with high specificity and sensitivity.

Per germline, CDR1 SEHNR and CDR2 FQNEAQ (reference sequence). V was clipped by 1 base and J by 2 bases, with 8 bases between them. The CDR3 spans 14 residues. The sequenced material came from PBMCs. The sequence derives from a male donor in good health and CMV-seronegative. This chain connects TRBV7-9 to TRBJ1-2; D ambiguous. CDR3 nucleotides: TGTGCCAGCAGCTTAGGAACAGTGAACTATGGCTACACCTTC. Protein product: CASSLGTVNYGYTF.